This passage covers 5 T cell receptor beta chains from one sample sequenced in a study of blood T cell repertoires in COVID-19. This table comes from immunoSEQ multiplex PCR, and its TCRdb copy is limited to in-frame clones, with some not included. The data contain 120,000 to 150,000 clones, over 70% of them singletons. Sequences were obtained from peripheral blood. Source of these receptors: a man aged 45-65 years with active or convalescent COVID-19.

The chain joins TRBV29-1 to TRBJ1-5; TRBD1 matches 8 bases. Germline-derived CDR1 and CDR2 are SQVTM and ANQGSEA. The CDR3 runs 13 residues. With 6 bases clipped from V and 4 bases from J, the junction kept 5 bases outside the gene matches. The CDR3 protein is CSVQDRANQPQHF. The CDR3 DNA is TGCAGCGTCCAGGACAGGGCGAATCAGCCCCAGCATTTT.

The rearrangement links TRBV7-9 to TRBJ2-5; TRBD2 matches at 9 bases. The CDR3 covers 14 residues. The germline V gene encodes CDR1 SEHNR and CDR2 FQNEAQ (reference sequence). V was pared by 0 bases and J by 5 bases, with 1 base of the junction left unmatched. The CDR3 DNA sequence: TGTGCCAGCAGCTTAGCGGCGGGGGGGGAGACCCAGTACTTC. Protein sequence: CASSLAAGGETQYF.

This chain uses TRBV5-8 with TRBJ1-1; the D is unclear. The CDR3 consists of 14 residues. The germline gives CDR1 SGHTS, CDR2 YDEGEE. V was pared by 6 bases and J by 0 bases, with 12 bases between. The CDR3 sequence is CASTHGLLNTEAFF. The CDR3 DNA reads TGTGCCAGCACCCATGGACTCCTGAACACTGAAGCTTTCTTT.

The V call is TRBV19, the J call TRBJ1-4; a weak D match, TRBD1 (6 bases). The CDR3 is made up of 19 amino acids. Germline assignment: CDR1 LNHDA and CDR2 SQIVND (reference sequence). The germline V and J ends were trimmed by 7 bases and 0 bases, with 24 bases remaining between them. The CDR3 spells CASTPLGAPDWATNEKLFF. CDR3 DNA: TGTGCCAGTACCCCCTTGGGGGCTCCCGATTGGGCAACTAATGAAAAACTGTTTTTT.

This clone turned up a few times. The chain carries TRBV15 and TRBJ1-5; the match to TRBD1 covers 10 bases. CDR3 length: 16 amino acids. CDR1 is LNHNV, CDR2 YYDKDF, per germline (reference sequence). Unmatched junction bases numbered 9, after V lost 8 bases and J lost 2 bases. The CDR3 DNA follows: TGTGCCACCCAGGACAGGGGGTGGTGGGGCAATCAGCCCCAGCATTTT. This sequence encodes CATQDRGWWGNQPQHF.